The 4 T cell receptor beta chains below were found in one sample sequenced in a study of T cell responses to AZD1222 COVID-19 vaccine. Sequencing was performed with immunoSEQ multiplex PCR; in TCRdb, only in-frame clones are kept and a portion is missing. The repertoire holds about 130,000 clones, with over 75% as singletons. This specimen was peripheral blood, taken 28 days after the second AZD1222 dose. These receptors all stem from an adult who received the AZD1222 COVID-19 vaccine.

V gene TRBV30 combines with J gene TRBJ1-5; TRBD1 might be the D (6 bases). Germline CDR1 is GTSNPN and CDR2 is SVGIG (reference sequence). There are 13 residues in the CDR3. Trimming took off 1 base at V and 4 bases at J, with 8 bases between the two ends. The CDR3, as DNA: TGTGCCTGGAGTGGACAGGTTAATCAGCCCCAGCATTTT. Protein: CAWSGQVNQPQHF.

V gene TRBV18 combines with J gene TRBJ1-5; 9 bases map to TRBD1. V lost 2 bases and J lost 7; bases outside the gene matches: 6. The germline CDR1 and CDR2 sequences are KGHSH and LQKENI. The CDR3 has 15 amino acids. The DNA for the CDR3 is TGTGCCAGCTCACCATTGGGACAGGGTGGACAGCCCCAGCATTTT. It translates to CASSPLGQGGQPQHF.

The chain uses TRBV7-8 and TRBJ1-2; 12 nucleotides agree with TRBD1. V gave up 9 bases and J gave up 5 bases; unmatched junction bases: 10. CDR3 size: 15 residues. Germline V gene data show CDR1 as SGHVS and CDR2 as FQNEAQ. The CDR3 loop is CASSGGQGAVYGYTF. CDR3 DNA sequence: TGTGCCAGTTCGGGGGGACAGGGGGCGGTGTATGGCTACACCTTC.

Regarding this clone: A read error may produce the germline difference seen at one junction end. The chain combines TRBV10-3 with TRBJ1-1, with 7 nucleotides matching TRBD1. Per germline, CDR1 ENHRY and CDR2 SYGVKD. The CDR3 runs to 16 residues. The chain's CDR3 is CAIRESGGNMNTEAFF. The CDR3 DNA reads as TGTGCCATCAGAGAGTCAGGGGGTAACATGAACACTGAAGCTTTCTTT.